What follows are 23 T cell receptor beta chains derived from one specimen sequenced in a study of T cells in Graves' hyperthyroidism and ophthalmopathy. Amplification of TCR beta CDR3 regions used RNA as the template. First-round RT-PCR of the TCR CDR3 relied on the HTBI primer set. One entry per CDR3 protein results from TCRdb running MiXCR on the multiplex PCR reads. The sample lists hundreds of thousands of distinct CDR3 sequences; roughly 22% were seen once. Sample: blood. The source is a woman in her 70s with Graves' ophthalmopathy.

The CDR3 bases are TGTGCCAGCAGGACGGACAATAACTATGGCTACACCTTC. Protein product: CASRTDNNYGYTF. V usage is TRBV6-2 or TRBV6-3 and J usage is TRBJ1-2; possible D gene TRBD1, 5 bases. Germline CDR1 MNHEY, CDR2 SVGEGT. CDR3 length equals 13 residues. Trimming removed 6 bases at V and 1 base at J, with 9 bases between.

This clonotype has more than one count but fewer than ten. V is TRBV28 and J is TRBJ2-1; D is unclear. From germline, CDR1 is MDHEN and CDR2 SYDVKM. The germline V and J ends were trimmed by 8 bases and 4 bases, with 12 bases remaining between them. CDR3 length equals 13 residues. This CDR3 reads CASGGILYNEQFF. The CDR3 DNA sequence: TGTGCCAGCGGCGGCATTTTATACAATGAGCAGTTCTTC.

V is TRBV7-2 and J is TRBJ2-2; 12 nucleotides align to TRBD2. The CDR3 runs to 13 residues. CDR1 and CDR2 (germline): SGHTA, FQGNSA. With V trimmed by 7 bases and J by 8 bases, 2 bases remained unmatched. The CDR3 DNA reads TGTGCCAGCAATCTAGCGGGGGGGGGGGAGCTGTTTTTT. This encodes CASNLAGGGELFF.

The chain couples TRBV27 to TRBJ2-2, with TRBD2 matching over 12 bases. The junction had 9 bases not matched to a gene; V was cut back by 6 bases and J by 1 base. Per the germline V gene, CDR1 is MNHEY and CDR2 is SMNVEV (reference sequence). The CDR3 sequence is 18 residues long. The CDR3 DNA reads as TGTGCCAGCAGGACTAGCGGGAGAGGATTGTTGAACACCGGGGAGCTGTTTTTT. Its protein is CASRTSGRGLLNTGELFF.

The gene calls are TRBV19 and TRBJ1-4; 7 bases line up with TRBD1. The CDR3 has 14 amino acids. Germline lookup yields CDR1 LNHDA and CDR2 SQIVND (reference sequence). Germline trimming cut 6 bases from V and 4 bases from J; bases unmatched to any gene: 5. The CDR3 region is CASRPGQNNEKLFF. The CDR3 nucleotides read TGTGCCAGTAGACCGGGACAGAATAATGAAAAACTGTTTTTT. The full variable domain, in which reference TRBV19 and TRBJ1-4 provide the parts outside the CDR3, is DGGITQSPKYLFRKEGQNVTLSCEQNLNHDAMYWYRQDPGQGLRLIYYSQIVNDFQKGDIAEGYSVSREKKESFPLTVTSAQKNPTAFYLCASRPGQNNEKLFFGSGTQLSVL.

The chain joins TRBV5-6 to TRBJ2-2, with unresolved D. CDR3 length: 15 amino acids. V dropped 8 bases and J dropped 1 base, with 15 bases sitting between them. Germline V CDR1 and CDR2: SGHDT, YYEEEE. The CDR3 spells CASHPLDGNTGELFF. CDR3 DNA sequence: TGTGCCAGTCACCCGCTGGACGGGAACACCGGGGAGCTGTTTTTT.

V gene TRBV19 combines with J gene TRBJ1-5; perhaps TRBD1 as D (5 bases). This CDR3 is built from 14 residues. Between the trimmed V and J ends, which lost 7 bases and 9 bases, there was a span of 19 bases. Germline V gives CDR1 LNHDA, CDR2 SQIVND (reference sequence). The CDR3 DNA reads as TGTGCCAGTATCTCGACGGGGGTTTCGGGGCCCCAGCATTTT. It yields the protein CASISTGVSGPQHF.

This sequence joins TRBV6-6 and TRBJ2-7; 11 nucleotides agree with TRBD1. Germline-derived CDR1 and CDR2 are MNHNY and SVGAGI (reference sequence). The CDR3 extends over 16 amino acids. V lost 2 bases, J lost 5 bases, and 8 bases stayed unmatched. The CDR3 sequence is CASSYLWDRGVNEQYF. Written as DNA, the CDR3 is TGTGCCAGCAGTTACCTTTGGGACAGGGGGGTAAACGAGCAGTACTTC.

A few counts support this clonotype. This sequence joins TRBV20-1 and TRBJ1-1; perhaps TRBD1 as D (5 bases). Germline CDR1 is DFQATT and CDR2 is SNEGSKA (reference sequence). The CDR3 spans 13 residues. V lost 4 bases, J lost 1 base, and 10 bases lay in between. The chain's CDR3 is CSANRQQNTEAFF. In DNA form, the CDR3 reads TGCAGTGCTAATAGACAGCAGAACACTGAAGCTTTCTTT.

The chain has TRBV27 and TRBJ2-2; 16 bases are a match to TRBD2. Per the germline V gene, CDR1 is MNHEY and CDR2 is SMNVEV (reference sequence). V gave up 1 base and J gave up 6 bases; unmatched junction bases: 8. The CDR3 has 19 residues. The CDR3 sequence: CASSLYRGLAGGGAGELFF. The CDR3 region has the DNA TGTGCCAGCAGTTTATACCGGGGACTAGCGGGAGGGGGGGCCGGGGAGCTGTTTTTT.

This clonotype turned up a few times. This chain links TRBV5-5 with TRBJ1-4, with unresolved D. Germline V gene data show CDR1 as SGHKS and CDR2 as YYEKEE (reference sequence). The ends were cut back, 4 bases at V and 0 bases at J, with 7 bases in the middle. This CDR3 region has 14 residues. In DNA, the CDR3 is TGTGCCAGCAGCCCCCCTGCAACTAATGAAAAACTGTTTTTT. Its translation is CASSPPATNEKLFF.

The chain links TRBV14 to TRBJ1-1, with 7 bases fitting TRBD1. From germline, CDR1 is SGHDN and CDR2 FVKESK. The CDR3 spans 12 residues. J was trimmed by 11 bases and V by 4 bases; bases with no gene match: 7. The CDR3 sequence: CASSLLTGRAFF. The CDR3 DNA reads TGTGCCAGCAGCCTATTGACAGGGCGGGCTTTCTTT.

This clonotype has only a few counts. V gene TRBV25-1 combines with J gene TRBJ1-1; maybe TRBD1 (6 bases). CDR3 size: 14 residues. Germline-derived CDR1 and CDR2 are MGHDK and SYGVNS. Deletions cut 2 bases from V and 4 bases from J, with 11 bases between. The CDR3: CASSEQGWITEAFF. The CDR3 region has the DNA TGTGCCAGCAGTGAACAGGGGTGGATCACTGAAGCTTTCTTT.

This chain joins TRBV5-1 and TRBJ2-2; D is perhaps TRBD2 (6 bases). V was shortened by 7 bases and J by 0 bases, with 13 bases between the two germline ends. Per germline, CDR1 SGHRS and CDR2 YFSETQ. This CDR3 region has 15 residues. This CDR3 reads CASHRDSPNTGELFF. In DNA, the CDR3 is TGCGCCAGCCATCGGGACTCCCCGAACACCGGGGAGCTGTTTTTT.

This clonotype was counted only a few times. V and J are TRBV24-1 and TRBJ2-7; 9 bases are shared with TRBD1. The length of the CDR3 is 14 residues. The V gene end was trimmed by 3 bases and the J gene end by 4 bases; junction bases not matched to a gene: 3. Germline V gene lookup returns CDR1 KGHDR and CDR2 SFDVKD. CDR3 sequence: CATSDGTGRYEQYF. In DNA, the CDR3 is TGTGCCACCAGTGATGGGACAGGGCGGTACGAGCAGTACTTC.

The CDR3 sequence is CSVARLRSVRSSYNEQFF. CDR3 nucleotide sequence: TGCAGCGTTGCCAGGTTAAGGAGCGTCCGGAGCTCCTACAATGAGCAGTTCTTC. The rearrangement uses TRBV29-1 and TRBJ2-1; D not certain. The CDR3 spans 18 residues. With 4 bases removed from V and 0 bases from J, the gap between germline ends came to 22 bases. CDR1 and CDR2 from the germline V gene are SQVTM and ANQGSEA.

This clonotype showed up just once. The chain combines TRBV3-1 with TRBJ2-7; D call uncertain. The CDR3 length is 14 residues. The V end was cut by 1 base, the J end by 7 bases, with 14 bases between. Germline V gene lookup returns CDR1 LGHDT and CDR2 YNNKEL (reference sequence). CDR3 DNA sequence: TGTGCCAGCAGCCAAGTGGGGATAATATGGGAGCAGTACTTC. Protein sequence: CASSQVGIIWEQYF.

Remarks on this clonotype: It may be a read error: a sequence one base away is much more abundant. V is TRBV30 and J is TRBJ1-5; D may be TRBD1 (6 bases). CDR1 GTSNPN and CDR2 SVGIG come from the germline V gene (reference sequence). The CDR3 has 13 residues. The CDR3: CDWSRGGLQPQHF. The CDR3 coding sequence is TGTGACTGGAGTAGGGGGGGCCTCCAGCCCCAGCATTTT. Complete variable domain (other parts from reference TRBV30 and TRBJ1-5): SQTIHQWPATLVQPVGSPLSLECTVEGTSNPNLYWYRQAAGRGLQLLFYSVGIGQISSEVPQNLSASRPQDRQFILSSKKLLLSDSGFYLCDWSRGGLQPQHFGDGTRLSIL.

This clonotype came up many times. This sequence joins TRBV15 and TRBJ1-1, with D possibly TRBD1 on 5 matching bases. Germline assignment: CDR1 LNHNV and CDR2 YYDKDF (reference sequence). Trimming shortened V by 0 bases and J by 10 bases, and 12 bases separated the two germline ends. The CDR3 totals 13 residues. The CDR3 DNA is TGTGCCACCAGCAGAGATTGGGGCCGCGCAGCTTTCTTT. This sequence encodes CATSRDWGRAAFF.

DNA of the CDR3: TGTGCCAGCAGCGTAGACTGGGCCGGGGAGCTGTTTTTT. Its translation is CASSVDWAGELFF. The chain recombines TRBV9 with TRBJ2-2; D unclear. The CDR3 extends over 13 amino acids. CDR1 is SGDLS and CDR2 is YYNGEE in the germline V gene. Between the trimmed V and J ends, which lost 0 bases and 6 bases, there was a span of 6 bases.

The chain combines TRBV6-1 with TRBJ2-6; D not resolved. With 6 bases removed from V and 4 bases from J, the gap between germline ends came to 7 bases. CDR1 is MNHNS, CDR2 SASEGT, per germline. This CDR3 spans 13 amino acids. The chain's CDR3 is CASRMAGANVLTF. The CDR3 DNA follows: TGTGCCAGCAGAATGGCGGGGGCCAACGTCCTGACTTTC.

The genes are TRBV6-1 and TRBJ2-2; no reliable D call. The CDR3 is 18 amino acids. V was clipped by 7 bases and J by 5 bases, with 26 bases between them. The V gene's germline CDR1 is MNHNS and CDR2 SASEGT. The CDR3 protein is CASTRWVGRLPRTGELFF. The CDR3 region has the DNA TGTGCCAGCACCCGATGGGTTGGGCGTCTTCCTAGGACCGGGGAGCTGTTTTTT.

The chain has TRBV19 and TRBJ2-6; 9 positions agree with TRBD1. Per germline, CDR1 LNHDA and CDR2 SQIVND (reference sequence). This CDR3 has 18 residues. After removal of 4 bases from V and 0 bases from J, the junction contained 7 bases not matched to a gene. CDR3 amino acids: CASSTTGTGSSGANVLTF. The CDR3 DNA is TGTGCCAGTAGTACAACGGGGACAGGGAGCTCTGGGGCCAACGTCCTGACTTTC.